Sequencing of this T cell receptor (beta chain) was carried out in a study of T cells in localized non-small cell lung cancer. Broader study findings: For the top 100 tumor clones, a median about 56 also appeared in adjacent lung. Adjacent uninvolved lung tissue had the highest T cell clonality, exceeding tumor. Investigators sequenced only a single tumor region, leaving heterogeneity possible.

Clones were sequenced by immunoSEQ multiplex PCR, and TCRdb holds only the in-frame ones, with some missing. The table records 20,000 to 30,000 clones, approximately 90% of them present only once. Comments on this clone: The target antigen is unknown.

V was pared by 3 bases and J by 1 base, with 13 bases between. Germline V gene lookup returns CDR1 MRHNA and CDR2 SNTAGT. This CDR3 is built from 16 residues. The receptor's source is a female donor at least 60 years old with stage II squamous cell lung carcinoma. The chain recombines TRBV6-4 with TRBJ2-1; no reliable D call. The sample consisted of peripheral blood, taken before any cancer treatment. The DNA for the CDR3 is TGTGCCAGCAGTGAGGGTGGCGGCCTATCCTACAATGAGCAGTTCTTC. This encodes CASSEGGGLSYNEQFF.